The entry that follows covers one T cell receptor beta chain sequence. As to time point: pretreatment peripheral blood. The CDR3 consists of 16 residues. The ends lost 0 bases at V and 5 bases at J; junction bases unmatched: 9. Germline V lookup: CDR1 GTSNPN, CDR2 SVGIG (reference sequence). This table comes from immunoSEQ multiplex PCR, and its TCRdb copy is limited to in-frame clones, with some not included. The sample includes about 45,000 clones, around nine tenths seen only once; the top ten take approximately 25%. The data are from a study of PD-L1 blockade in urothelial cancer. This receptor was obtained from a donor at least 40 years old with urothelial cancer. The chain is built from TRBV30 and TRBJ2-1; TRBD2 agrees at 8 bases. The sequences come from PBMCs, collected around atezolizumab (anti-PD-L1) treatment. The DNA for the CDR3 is TGTGCCTGGAGTGTAGGGGGTAGCGGGGTTGACAATGAGCAGTTCTTC. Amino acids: CAWSVGGSGVDNEQFF.